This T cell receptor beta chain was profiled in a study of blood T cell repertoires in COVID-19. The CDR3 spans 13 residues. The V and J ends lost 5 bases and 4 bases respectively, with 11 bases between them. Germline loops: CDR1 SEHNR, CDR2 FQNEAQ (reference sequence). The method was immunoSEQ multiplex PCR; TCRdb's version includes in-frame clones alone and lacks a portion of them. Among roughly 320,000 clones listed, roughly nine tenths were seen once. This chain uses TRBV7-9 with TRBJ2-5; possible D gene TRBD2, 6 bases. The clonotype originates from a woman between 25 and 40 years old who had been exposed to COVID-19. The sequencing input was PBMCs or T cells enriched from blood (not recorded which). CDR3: CASSLTSRETQYF. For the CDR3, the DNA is TGTGCCAGCAGCCTAACTAGCAGAGAGACCCAGTACTTC.